The subject of this entry is one T cell receptor beta chain. Its antigen is unknown. One end of the junction does not line up with germline, which may come from a read error. This CDR3 has 15 amino acids. The germline V gene has CDR1 SGHRS and CDR2 YFSETQ. This entry comes from a study of T cells in narcolepsy. Overall study findings and caveats: Same-patient CSF and blood CD4+ T cell clonotypes included HCRT-specific and TRIB2-specific autoreactive ones. No autoreactive T cell clone sequences appeared in some memory CD4+ repertoires. Autoreactive clonotypes reportedly recurred in blood of same and different patients, not controls.

TCRdb's table, derived via immunoSEQ multiplex PCR, lists solely in-frame clones and lacks some. The data hold around 30,000 clones, with around 79% observed a single time. The source is a human donor in good health. The chain couples TRBV5-1 to TRBJ2-5; 8 bases align to TRBD1. Sequences were obtained from memory (CD45RA-) CD4+ T cells from blood. The CDR3 region is CAGSLGISQGGTQYF. In DNA form, the CDR3 reads TGCGCCGGCAGCTTGGGTATATCACAGGGGGGGACCCAGTACTTC.